This is a list of T cell receptor beta chains from one sample in a study of blood T cell repertoires in COVID-19. Generated by immunoSEQ multiplex PCR, the TCRdb table keeps only in-frame clones and is missing some. The sample shows 310,000 or so clones, about 90% of them seen only once. Sequencing was performed on peripheral blood. All receptors derive from a woman aged 50 to 65 who had recovered from COVID-19. CDR3s include the opening cysteine and the closing phenylalanine or tryptophan. A D gene is named only where the DNA matches it firmly. A clone size is listed for some rows: how often the clone was seen (once, few, many), or a class if it is expanded.

v_gene: TRBV5-1; len: 16; j_gene: TRBJ2-5; abundance: once; d_gene: .; CDR3aa: CASSQYPRRGPETQYF; CDR3nt: TGCGCCAGCAGCCAGTATCCTAGAAGGGGCCCGGAGACCCAGTACTTC
v_gene: TRBV3-1/TRBV3-2; len: 16; j_gene: TRBJ2-1; abundance: .; d_gene: TRBD1; CDR3aa: CASSPRQGVFADEQFF; CDR3nt: TGTGCCAGCAGCCCGAGACAGGGTGTTTTCGCGGATGAGCAGTTCTTC
v_gene: TRBV18; len: 12; j_gene: TRBJ1-6; abundance: .; d_gene: .; CDR3aa: CASSPRGKALHF; CDR3nt: TGTGCCAGCTCACCAAGGGGAAAAGCCCTCCACTTT
v_gene: TRBV19; len: 16; j_gene: TRBJ2-1; abundance: .; d_gene: TRBD2; CDR3aa: CASSHPGLAGDNEQFF; CDR3nt: TGTGCCAGTAGTCACCCGGGACTAGCGGGAGACAATGAGCAGTTCTTC
v_gene: TRBV6-5; len: 15; j_gene: TRBJ1-3; abundance: .; d_gene: .; CDR3aa: CASSSLGGYGNTIYF; CDR3nt: TGTGCCAGCAGCTCGCTGGGGGGGTATGGAAACACCATATATTTT
v_gene: TRBV11-3; len: 13; j_gene: TRBJ2-1; abundance: few; d_gene: .; CDR3aa: CASSAGQKNEQFF; CDR3nt: TGTGCCAGCAGCGCGGGACAGAAGAATGAGCAGTTCTTC
v_gene: TRBV6-1; len: 15; j_gene: TRBJ1-1; abundance: .; d_gene: .; CDR3aa: CASSESGRGWTEAFF; CDR3nt: TGTGCCAGCAGTGAGAGTGGCAGGGGTTGGACTGAAGCTTTCTTT
v_gene: TRBV9; len: 14; j_gene: TRBJ1-2; abundance: .; d_gene: .; CDR3aa: CASSPNHGQDGYTF; CDR3nt: TGTGCCAGCAGCCCCAACCATGGGCAGGATGGCTACACCTTC
v_gene: TRBV3-1/TRBV3-2; len: 15; j_gene: TRBJ2-5; abundance: .; d_gene: .; CDR3aa: CASSPYTGGGETQYF; CDR3nt: TGTGCCAGCAGCCCTTATACAGGGGGGGGAGAGACCCAGTACTTC
v_gene: TRBV5-1; len: 13; j_gene: TRBJ1-1; abundance: .; d_gene: TRBD1; CDR3aa: CASRLTGGTEAFF; CDR3nt: TGCGCCAGCAGGCTGACAGGGGGCACTGAAGCTTTCTTT
v_gene: TRBV6-5; len: 14; j_gene: TRBJ2-3; abundance: .; d_gene: TRBD2; CDR3aa: CASTKTSGGDTQYF; CDR3nt: TGTGCCAGCACCAAGACTAGCGGGGGAGATACGCAGTATTTT
v_gene: TRBV27; len: 15; j_gene: TRBJ2-3; abundance: once; d_gene: .; CDR3aa: CASSLFSRSTDTQYF; CDR3nt: TGTGCCAGCAGTTTATTTTCGAGGAGCACAGATACGCAGTATTTT
v_gene: TRBV6-1; len: 15; j_gene: TRBJ2-1; abundance: .; d_gene: TRBD2; CDR3aa: CASSERAGYIQEQFF; CDR3nt: TGTGCCAGCAGTGAAAGAGCGGGGTACATCCAAGAGCAGTTCTTC
v_gene: TRBV7-2; len: 17; j_gene: TRBJ2-3; abundance: .; d_gene: TRBD2; CDR3aa: CASSLTGLAGVTDTQYF; CDR3nt: TGTGCCAGCAGCTTGACGGGACTAGCGGGAGTAACAGATACGCAGTATTTT
v_gene: TRBV19; len: 16; j_gene: TRBJ2-2; abundance: .; d_gene: .; CDR3aa: CASSIIAEANTGELFF; CDR3nt: TGTGCCAGTAGTATTATAGCGGAAGCGAACACCGGGGAGCTGTTTTTT
v_gene: TRBV28; len: 11; j_gene: TRBJ2-1; abundance: .; d_gene: .; CDR3aa: CASSLRENPFF; CDR3nt: TGTGCCAGCAGTTTGAGGGAGAACCCGTTCTTC
v_gene: TRBV18; len: 16; j_gene: TRBJ2-1; abundance: .; d_gene: .; CDR3aa: CASSPPRRGAGNEQFF; CDR3nt: TGTGCCAGCTCACCACCGCGCCGGGGGGCGGGGAATGAGCAGTTCTTC
v_gene: TRBV11-1; len: 16; j_gene: TRBJ2-1; abundance: .; d_gene: TRBD1; CDR3aa: CASSHIGTGLYNEQFF; CDR3nt: TGTGCCAGCAGCCACATCGGGACAGGCCTATACAATGAGCAGTTCTTC
v_gene: TRBV4-2; len: 14; j_gene: TRBJ2-3; abundance: .; d_gene: .; CDR3aa: CASSPSGSTDTQYF; CDR3nt: TGTGCCAGCAGCCCCAGCGGGAGCACAGATACGCAGTATTTT
v_gene: TRBV7-9; len: 17; j_gene: TRBJ1-1; abundance: .; d_gene: .; CDR3aa: CASSSARGGEGDTEAFF; CDR3nt: TGTGCCAGCAGCTCCGCCCGGGGGGGGGAAGGGGACACTGAAGCTTTCTTT
v_gene: TRBV3-1/TRBV3-2; len: 15; j_gene: TRBJ2-7; abundance: .; d_gene: TRBD1; CDR3aa: CASSHPPGQGYEQYF; CDR3nt: TGTGCCAGCAGCCATCCTCCGGGACAGGGTTACGAGCAGTACTTC
v_gene: TRBV12-1; len: 14; j_gene: TRBJ1-2; abundance: .; d_gene: .; CDR3aa: CASSFKGDDDGYTF; CDR3nt: TGTGCCAGCAGCTTTAAGGGAGATGATGATGGCTACACCTTC
v_gene: TRBV27; len: 14; j_gene: TRBJ2-3; abundance: .; d_gene: TRBD2; CDR3aa: CASSLTMGGDTQYF; CDR3nt: TGTGCCAGCAGTCTTACGATGGGAGGGGATACGCAGTATTTT
v_gene: TRBV19; len: 11; j_gene: TRBJ1-1; abundance: once; d_gene: .; CDR3aa: CASSILTEAFF; CDR3nt: TGTGCCAGTAGTATACTTACTGAAGCTTTCTTT
v_gene: TRBV9; len: 14; j_gene: TRBJ2-2; abundance: .; d_gene: .; CDR3aa: CASSLTGNTGELFF; CDR3nt: TGTGCCAGCAGCCTGACAGGGAACACCGGGGAGCTGTTTTTT
v_gene: TRBV7-2; len: 15; j_gene: TRBJ2-1; abundance: .; d_gene: TRBD2; CDR3aa: CASSSGLAVYNEQFF; CDR3nt: TGTGCCAGCAGCTCGGGACTAGCGGTCTACAATGAGCAGTTCTTC
v_gene: TRBV3-1/TRBV3-2; len: 16; j_gene: TRBJ2-5; abundance: .; d_gene: TRBD2; CDR3aa: CASSQDLGSGGEAQYF; CDR3nt: TGTGCCAGCAGCCAAGATCTGGGGAGCGGGGGGGAGGCCCAGTACTTC
v_gene: TRBV4-1; len: 15; j_gene: TRBJ1-4; abundance: .; d_gene: .; CDR3aa: CASSPGGGWDEKLFF; CDR3nt: TGCGCCAGCAGCCCGGGCGGCGGGTGGGATGAAAAACTGTTTTTT
v_gene: TRBV19; len: 13; j_gene: TRBJ2-5; abundance: .; d_gene: .; CDR3aa: CASSAGNQETQYF; CDR3nt: TGTGCCAGTAGTGCCGGGAACCAAGAGACCCAGTACTTC
v_gene: TRBV9; len: 15; j_gene: TRBJ1-5; abundance: few; d_gene: .; CDR3aa: CASSAYRDSNQPQHF; CDR3nt: TGTGCCAGCAGCGCCTACAGGGACAGCAATCAGCCCCAGCATTTT
v_gene: TRBV7-9; len: 14; j_gene: TRBJ1-2; abundance: .; d_gene: .; CDR3aa: CASSSHGGRGGYTF; CDR3nt: TGTGCCAGCAGCTCCCATGGGGGGAGGGGAGGCTACACCTTC
v_gene: TRBV5-4; len: 12; j_gene: TRBJ1-1; abundance: .; d_gene: .; CDR3aa: CASSSRHHEAFF; CDR3nt: TGTGCCAGCAGCTCTAGGCATCATGAAGCTTTCTTT
v_gene: TRBV5-4; len: 13; j_gene: TRBJ1-1; abundance: .; d_gene: TRBD1; CDR3aa: CASSLQGVTEAFF; CDR3nt: TGTGCCAGCAGCCTACAGGGGGTTACTGAAGCTTTCTTT
v_gene: TRBV19; len: 16; j_gene: TRBJ2-7; abundance: .; d_gene: .; CDR3aa: CASSTPGHSSSYEQYF; CDR3nt: TGTGCCAGTAGTACGCCAGGGCATTCCAGCTCCTACGAGCAGTACTTC
v_gene: TRBV10-2; len: 13; j_gene: TRBJ1-6; abundance: .; d_gene: .; CDR3aa: CASSGRDYSPLHF; CDR3nt: TGCGCCAGCTCTGGCAGGGACTATTCACCCCTCCACTTT
v_gene: TRBV3-1/TRBV3-2; len: 14; j_gene: TRBJ1-1; abundance: .; d_gene: .; CDR3aa: CASSQDGVNTEAFF; CDR3nt: TGTGCCAGCAGCCAAGACGGTGTTAACACTGAAGCTTTCTTT
v_gene: TRBV29-1; len: 13; j_gene: TRBJ2-5; abundance: .; d_gene: .; CDR3aa: CSVAASYQETQYF; CDR3nt: TGCAGCGTTGCCGCAAGCTACCAAGAGACCCAGTACTTC
v_gene: TRBV3-1/TRBV3-2; len: 12; j_gene: TRBJ2-7; abundance: .; d_gene: .; CDR3aa: CASSPRDYEQYF; CDR3nt: TGTGCCAGCAGCCCTCGGGACTACGAGCAGTACTTC
v_gene: TRBV7-2; len: 14; j_gene: TRBJ1-1; abundance: .; d_gene: TRBD1; CDR3aa: CASSPQQGIRQAFF; CDR3nt: TGTGCCAGCAGCCCACAACAGGGGATAAGACAAGCTTTCTTT
v_gene: TRBV5-1; len: 16; j_gene: TRBJ2-1; abundance: .; d_gene: TRBD1; CDR3aa: CASSLDRTGGHNEQFF; CDR3nt: TGCGCCAGCAGCTTGGATAGGACAGGGGGCCACAATGAGCAGTTCTTC
v_gene: TRBV28; len: 15; j_gene: TRBJ2-5; abundance: .; d_gene: .; CDR3aa: CASSRPMGSRETQYF; CDR3nt: TGTGCCAGCTCCCGGCCGATGGGGAGTCGTGAGACCCAGTACTTC
v_gene: TRBV6-1; len: 13; j_gene: TRBJ2-7; abundance: many; d_gene: .; CDR3aa: CASSAARGYEQYF; CDR3nt: TGTGCCAGCAGTGCAGCCAGGGGCTACGAGCAGTACTTC
v_gene: TRBV7-9; len: 16; j_gene: TRBJ2-2; abundance: .; d_gene: TRBD1; CDR3aa: CASSLARDRATGELFF; CDR3nt: TGTGCCAGCAGCTTAGCGAGGGACAGGGCTACCGGGGAGCTGTTTTTT
v_gene: TRBV19; len: 11; j_gene: TRBJ1-1; abundance: .; d_gene: .; CDR3aa: CASSTRVEAFF; CDR3nt: TGTGCCAGTAGTACGCGAGTTGAAGCTTTCTTT
v_gene: TRBV12-3/TRBV12-4; len: 12; j_gene: TRBJ1-2; abundance: .; d_gene: .; CDR3aa: CASSYQNYGYTF; CDR3nt: TGTGCCAGCAGTTATCAGAACTATGGCTACACCTTC
v_gene: TRBV5-1; len: 13; j_gene: TRBJ2-1; abundance: once; d_gene: .; CDR3aa: CASSLLGAGNQFF; CDR3nt: TGCGCCAGCAGCCTCCTGGGGGCAGGAAACCAGTTCTTC
v_gene: TRBV3-1/TRBV3-2; len: 13; j_gene: TRBJ2-3; abundance: .; d_gene: .; CDR3aa: CASSHEFADTQYF; CDR3nt: TGTGCCAGCAGCCACGAGTTCGCAGATACGCAGTATTTT
v_gene: TRBV20-1; len: 11; j_gene: TRBJ2-7; abundance: .; d_gene: TRBD2; CDR3aa: CSAGGGYEQYF; CDR3nt: TGCAGTGCTGGCGGGGGCTACGAGCAGTACTTC
v_gene: TRBV19; len: 14; j_gene: TRBJ1-6; abundance: few; d_gene: .; CDR3aa: CASSPAYNNSPLHF; CDR3nt: TGTGCCAGTAGCCCAGCGTATAATAATTCACCCCTCCACTTT
v_gene: TRBV4-3; len: 14; j_gene: TRBJ1-2; abundance: .; d_gene: .; CDR3aa: CASSPVGVVFGYTF; CDR3nt: TGCGCCAGCAGCCCGGTTGGAGTAGTGTTCGGCTACACCTTC